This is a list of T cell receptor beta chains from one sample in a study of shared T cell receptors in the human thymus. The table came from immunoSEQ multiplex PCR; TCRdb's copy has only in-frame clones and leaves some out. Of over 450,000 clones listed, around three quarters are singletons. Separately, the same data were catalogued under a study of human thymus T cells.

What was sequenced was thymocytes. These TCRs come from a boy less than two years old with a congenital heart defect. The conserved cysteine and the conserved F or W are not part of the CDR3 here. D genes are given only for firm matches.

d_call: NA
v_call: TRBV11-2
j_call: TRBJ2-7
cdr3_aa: ASAITGGRRQY

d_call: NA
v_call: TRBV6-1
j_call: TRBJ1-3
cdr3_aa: ASSEAGGHSGNTIY

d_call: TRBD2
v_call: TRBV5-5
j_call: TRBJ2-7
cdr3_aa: ASSQREGLIYEQY

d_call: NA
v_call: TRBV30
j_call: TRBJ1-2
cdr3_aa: AWTQSGGHNYGYT

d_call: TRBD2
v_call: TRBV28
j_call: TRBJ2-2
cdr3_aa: ASSELAVTGELF

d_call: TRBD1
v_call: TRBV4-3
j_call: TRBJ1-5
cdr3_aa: ASSQGTGPYSNQPQH

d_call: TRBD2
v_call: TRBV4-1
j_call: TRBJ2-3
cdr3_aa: ASSQEPLAGGTDTQY

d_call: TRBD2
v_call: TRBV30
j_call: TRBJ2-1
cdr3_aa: AWLDSGLAPLRFYNEQF

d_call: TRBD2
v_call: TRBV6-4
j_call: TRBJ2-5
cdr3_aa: ASTYSRGLAGDGTQY

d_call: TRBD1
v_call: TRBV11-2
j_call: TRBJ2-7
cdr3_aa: ASSLGQGHYEQY